The entry below gives a single T cell receptor (beta chain) sequence along with its context. The antigen remains undetermined. This CDR3 has 12 residues. Germline-derived CDR1 and CDR2 are MNHEY and SVGAGI. J was trimmed by 2 bases and V by 9 bases; bases with no gene match: 4. The data stem from a study of T cell responses to AZD1222 COVID-19 vaccine. Study-wide context: Samples with a second dose at about 4 or about 12 weeks were pooled together.

Libraries were prepared by immunoSEQ multiplex PCR; TCRdb keeps only in-frame clonotypes and omits some of them. This sample has about 130,000 clones, with 89% found just once. Findings and caveats of the study: White British people made up most donors, females outnumbered males, and clonal diversity was possibly underestimated. Sampling captured repertoires only after the peak T cell response. Spike-specific TCR depth and breadth grew after two AZD1222 doses.

The specimen comprised peripheral blood, sampled on day 0 of AZD1222 vaccination. This receptor was obtained from an adult in good health. This chain joins TRBV6-5 and TRBJ2-7; 7 bases match TRBD1. The CDR3 is CASGQATYEQYF. Here the CDR3 DNA reads TGTGCCAGTGGACAGGCCACCTACGAGCAGTACTTC.